A selection of T cell receptor beta chains follows, all from one sample in a study of radiotherapy plus CTLA-4 blockade in lung cancer. This table comes from immunoSEQ multiplex PCR, and its TCRdb copy is limited to in-frame clones, with some not included. The sample yields roughly 90,000 clones, around 83% seen once. Sequenced material: peripheral blood, taken from a patient treated with radiotherapy plus ipilimumab. These receptors were obtained from a human donor with non-small cell lung cancer that progressed on radiotherapy plus ipilimumab. The CDR3 runs from the conserved cysteine through the conserved F or W. D genes are given only for firm matches. Clone size is shown for a subset of rows, as once, few, many or a class of expanded clone.

CDR3aa: CASSFRLAVSDTQYF; CDR3nt: TGTGCCAGCAGTTTTCGACTAGCCGTATCAGATACGCAGTATTTT; len: 15; v_gene: TRBV27; d_gene: TRBD2; abundance: -; j_gene: TRBJ2-3
CDR3aa: CASSQGVHQPQHF; CDR3nt: TGCGCCAGCAGCCAGGGTGTTCATCAGCCCCAGCATTTT; len: 13; v_gene: TRBV4-1; d_gene: -; abundance: -; j_gene: TRBJ1-5
CDR3aa: CASSPWGQQFF; CDR3nt: TGTGCCAGCAGCCCCTGGGGACAGCAGTTCTTC; len: 11; v_gene: TRBV28; d_gene: -; abundance: -; j_gene: TRBJ2-1
CDR3aa: CASIGQGMNTEAFF; CDR3nt: TGTGCCAGCATAGGCCAGGGCATGAACACTGAAGCTTTCTTT; len: 14; v_gene: TRBV2; d_gene: -; abundance: -; j_gene: TRBJ1-1
CDR3aa: CASSKSGTEPYNEQFF; CDR3nt: TGTGCCAGCAGCAAAAGCGGGACTGAGCCATACAATGAGCAGTTCTTC; len: 16; v_gene: TRBV7-3; d_gene: TRBD2; abundance: few; j_gene: TRBJ2-1
CDR3aa: CASMPSGTRGRYEQFF; CDR3nt: TGTGCCAGCATGCCATCCGGGACAAGAGGCCGGTATGAGCAGTTCTTC; len: 16; v_gene: TRBV5-4; d_gene: -; abundance: -; j_gene: TRBJ2-1
CDR3aa: CASSSGGTSNTGELFF; CDR3nt: TGTGCCAGCAGCTCCGGGGGGACTTCGAACACCGGGGAGCTGTTTTTT; len: 16; v_gene: TRBV13; d_gene: TRBD2; abundance: -; j_gene: TRBJ2-2
CDR3aa: CASSPTSGTLNTDTQYF; CDR3nt: TGCGCCAGCAGCCCCACCTCCGGGACTCTGAACACAGATACGCAGTATTTT; len: 17; v_gene: TRBV5-1; d_gene: -; abundance: -; j_gene: TRBJ2-3
CDR3aa: CASSIVSGPYNEQFF; CDR3nt: TGTGCCAGTAGTATAGTCAGCGGCCCCTACAATGAGCAGTTCTTC; len: 15; v_gene: TRBV19; d_gene: -; abundance: -; j_gene: TRBJ2-1
CDR3aa: CASSPTPLGATRELFF; CDR3nt: TGTGCCAGCTCACCAACCCCCCTAGGGGCCACCAGGGAGCTGTTTTTT; len: 16; v_gene: TRBV18; d_gene: -; abundance: -; j_gene: TRBJ2-2
CDR3aa: CASSLGMQETQYF; CDR3nt: TGTGCCAGCAGCTTAGGGATGCAGGAGACCCAGTACTTC; len: 13; v_gene: TRBV7-6; d_gene: -; abundance: few; j_gene: TRBJ2-5
CDR3aa: CSVGGRGGTDTQYF; CDR3nt: TGCAGCGTAGGGGGAAGAGGCGGCACAGATACGCAGTATTTT; len: 14; v_gene: TRBV29-1; d_gene: -; abundance: -; j_gene: TRBJ2-3
CDR3aa: CAWSVWGDEKLFF; CDR3nt: TGTGCCTGGAGCGTGTGGGGGGATGAAAAACTGTTTTTT; len: 13; v_gene: TRBV30; d_gene: -; abundance: -; j_gene: TRBJ1-4
CDR3aa: CAIKPGTPNNEQFF; CDR3nt: TGTGCCATCAAGCCCGGGACTCCTAACAATGAGCAGTTCTTC; len: 14; v_gene: TRBV10-3; d_gene: -; abundance: -; j_gene: TRBJ2-1
CDR3aa: CASSLRSLRYGYTF; CDR3nt: TGTGCCAGCAGCTTGAGAAGCCTTCGCTATGGCTACACCTTC; len: 14; v_gene: TRBV7-2; d_gene: -; abundance: once; j_gene: TRBJ1-2
CDR3aa: CASSETITTGELFF; CDR3nt: TGTGCCAGCAGTGAGACTATTACGACCGGGGAGCTGTTTTTT; len: 14; v_gene: TRBV2; d_gene: -; abundance: -; j_gene: TRBJ2-2
CDR3aa: CASSPRVVDQPQHF; CDR3nt: TGTGCCAGCAGTCCCCGAGTAGTTGATCAGCCCCAGCATTTT; len: 14; v_gene: TRBV28; d_gene: -; abundance: -; j_gene: TRBJ1-5
CDR3aa: CASTPGGSRNTIYF; CDR3nt: TGTGCCAGCACTCCCGGAGGATCGCGAAACACCATATATTTT; len: 14; v_gene: TRBV6-6; d_gene: -; abundance: few; j_gene: TRBJ1-3
CDR3aa: CASSVNRDNQPQHF; CDR3nt: TGTGCCAGCAGTGTAAACAGGGACAATCAGCCCCAGCATTTT; len: 14; v_gene: TRBV6-6; d_gene: -; abundance: -; j_gene: TRBJ1-5
CDR3aa: CASSVSPAGEGNTIYF; CDR3nt: TGTGCCAGCAGTGTTTCTCCGGCAGGGGAGGGAAACACCATATATTTT; len: 16; v_gene: TRBV2; d_gene: -; abundance: -; j_gene: TRBJ1-3
CDR3aa: CAWSVTSGNHEQFF; CDR3nt: TGTGCCTGGAGTGTAACTAGCGGGAATCATGAGCAGTTCTTC; len: 14; v_gene: TRBV30; d_gene: TRBD2; abundance: -; j_gene: TRBJ2-1
CDR3aa: CAWSVQWGYTF; CDR3nt: TGTGCCTGGAGTGTACAGTGGGGCTACACCTTC; len: 11; v_gene: TRBV30; d_gene: -; abundance: -; j_gene: TRBJ1-2
CDR3aa: CASSLGGGWGSTEAFF; CDR3nt: TGTGCCAGCAGCTTGGGAGGAGGGTGGGGTAGCACTGAAGCTTTCTTT; len: 16; v_gene: TRBV5-6; d_gene: -; abundance: -; j_gene: TRBJ1-1
CDR3aa: CASKLRGASYEQYF; CDR3nt: TGTGCCAGCAAGTTACGGGGGGCCTCCTACGAGCAGTACTTC; len: 14; v_gene: TRBV28; d_gene: -; abundance: -; j_gene: TRBJ2-7
CDR3aa: CAWRIGNEKLFF; CDR3nt: TGTGCCTGGAGGATAGGGAATGAAAAACTGTTTTTT; len: 12; v_gene: TRBV30; d_gene: -; abundance: once; j_gene: TRBJ1-4
CDR3aa: CASSDSGRGNEQFF; CDR3nt: TGTGCCAGCAGTGATAGCGGGAGGGGCAATGAGCAGTTCTTC; len: 14; v_gene: TRBV6-5; d_gene: TRBD2; abundance: -; j_gene: TRBJ2-1
CDR3aa: CASSNGYSNQPQHF; CDR3nt: TGTGCCAGCTCGAACGGATATAGCAATCAGCCCCAGCATTTT; len: 14; v_gene: TRBV6-1; d_gene: -; abundance: once; j_gene: TRBJ1-5
CDR3aa: CASSTDRADTQYF; CDR3nt: TGTGCCAGTAGTACGGACAGGGCCGATACGCAGTATTTT; len: 13; v_gene: TRBV19; d_gene: TRBD1; abundance: few; j_gene: TRBJ2-3
CDR3aa: CASREVGTYEQYF; CDR3nt: TGTGCCAGCAGGGAGGTGGGAACCTACGAGCAGTACTTC; len: 13; v_gene: TRBV6-1; d_gene: -; abundance: -; j_gene: TRBJ2-7
CDR3aa: CASSLGVTEAFF; CDR3nt: TGTGCCAGCAGCTTAGGGGTCACTGAAGCTTTCTTT; len: 12; v_gene: TRBV11-2; d_gene: -; abundance: -; j_gene: TRBJ1-1
CDR3aa: CASGLHSNQPQHF; CDR3nt: TGTGCCAGCGGGCTTCATAGCAATCAGCCCCAGCATTTT; len: 13; v_gene: TRBV7-9; d_gene: -; abundance: -; j_gene: TRBJ1-5
CDR3aa: CASSSSTHEQYF; CDR3nt: TGTGCCAGCAGTTCCTCCACCCACGAGCAGTACTTC; len: 12; v_gene: TRBV28; d_gene: -; abundance: -; j_gene: TRBJ2-7
CDR3aa: CASSQEPTGNYEQYF; CDR3nt: TGCGCCAGCAGCCAAGAACCGACTGGGAACTACGAGCAGTACTTC; len: 15; v_gene: TRBV4-1; d_gene: -; abundance: once; j_gene: TRBJ2-7
CDR3aa: CASSEVGRGSQPQHF; CDR3nt: TGTGCCAGCAGTGAAGTTGGCAGGGGGAGTCAGCCCCAGCATTTT; len: 15; v_gene: TRBV6-1; d_gene: TRBD1; abundance: -; j_gene: TRBJ1-5
CDR3aa: CASSQEGVAGAVGEQFF; CDR3nt: TGCGCCAGCAGCCAAGAAGGTGTAGCGGGAGCAGTTGGTGAGCAGTTCTTC; len: 17; v_gene: TRBV4-1; d_gene: TRBD2; abundance: -; j_gene: TRBJ2-1